Here is one T cell receptor beta chain with its context. Its specificity is unknown. Additional DNA sequences in this sample encode the identical CDR3. The data were taken from a study of CD8+ T cells in alopecia areata. Turning to the study itself: Administration of oral tofacitinib to treated patients was at 5 to 10 mg twice daily. Tofacitinib was given for 6 to 18 months, then stopped for 6 months. Study outcomes and limitations: Patients displayed less clarity in TCR sharing than mice, a finding possibly related to HLA. Scalp lesions, especially in alopecia totalis/universalis, had higher clonality than normal scalp.

V was clipped by 0 bases and J by 2 bases, with 6 bases between them. Germline V gives CDR1 GTSNPN, CDR2 SVGIG (reference sequence). The CDR3 runs to 13 residues. Extraction of RNA preceded its reverse transcription into cDNA, which served as the sequencing template. Produced via immunoSEQ multiplex PCR; TCRdb's table is partial and in-frame only. The sample consists of more than 150,000 clones, 60% of them appearing once. Documented treatment: oral pan-JAK inhibitor, 5-10 mg twice daily. This material consisted of CD4+ T cells sorted from blood, taken at week 4, from a patient treated with tofacitinib. The gene calls are TRBV30 and TRBJ2-3; no definite D call. This TCR was sampled from a human donor with alopecia areata. The CDR3 nucleotides are TGTGCCTGGAGTGTACGTACCACAGATACGCAGTATTTT. Its protein is CAWSVRTTDTQYF.